This TCR beta chain comes out of a study of post-analysis software for immune sequencing data. Study-level background: The disease courses covered relapsing-remitting, secondary progressive and progressive-relapsing multiple sclerosis. General study results and limits: A significant reduction in normalized Chao1 diversity was observed in multiple sclerosis patients versus controls. A few TRBV segments were significantly more frequent in patients than in controls. TRBV5-6, TRBV5-1 and TRBV20-1 were among these segments.

TCR beta cDNA libraries had unique molecular identifiers. MiXCR, applied by TCRdb to the PCR reads, yields one record per CDR3 protein. The data show 350,000 to 500,000 distinct CDR3 sequences, about 39% seen once. V lost 2 bases to trimming and J lost 5 bases; unmatched junction nucleotides: 5. The CDR3 runs 15 residues. CDR1 is SGHVS and CDR2 is FNYEAQ in the germline V gene. About this clonotype itself: The target antigen is unknown.

This chain connects TRBV7-6 to TRBJ2-1, with 8 bases fitting TRBD2. The specimen was blood. The TCR sequence derives from a girl aged 2 to 10 with multiple sclerosis. CDR3 sequence reads: CASSLRAGDHNEQFF. The CDR3 DNA sequence: TGTGCCAGCAGCTTAAGAGCGGGGGACCACAATGAGCAGTTCTTC.